This T cell receptor beta chain emerged from a study of breast tumors, draining lymph nodes, adjacent tissues. In this sample, this clonotype turned up many times. Its target is unknown. V trimming: 5 bases; J trimming: 2 bases; junction bases outside the gene matches: 6. The CDR3 has 14 residues. The germline V gene encodes CDR1 SGHNT and CDR2 YENEEA. TCRdb reprocessed the multiplex PCR reads via MiXCR and lists one record per CDR3 protein. This table has 200,000 or so distinct CDR3 sequences, around 33% appearing once. Samples came from axillary lymph nodes draining the breast cancer. Study-wide points: Luminal-like breast cancer showed significantly higher tumor–nontumor repertoire similarity than basal-like. Data fit most tumor T cells coming from lymph node, expanding in tumor. Compared with lymph nodes, tumors were less diverse; compared with nontumor tissue, more. That most tumor T cells come from lymph nodes remained unproven.

This chain joins TRBV11-3 and TRBJ2-7, with 7 bases aligning to TRBD2. The sample was axillary lymph node tissue. This TCR was sampled from a female donor with breast cancer. Some clones in this sample may be carry-over from other donors' samples. The CDR3 loop reads CASSAPGLPYEQYF. CDR3 coding DNA: TGTGCCAGCAGCGCTCCGGGACTACCCTACGAGCAGTACTTC.